This T cell receptor beta chain came from a study of metastatic and nonmetastatic thyroid tumors. Study-level information: Where malignant and benign thyroid patients were concerned, repertoires were compared across blood and tumor or nodule tissue.

Study-wide findings and caveats: Reported TCR beta diversity, measured in blood and tumor, was significantly higher for malignant thyroid tumors than for benign nodules.

The CDR3 consists of 17 residues. Germline values: CDR1 MNHEY, CDR2 SVGEGT. J lost 5 bases, V lost 2 bases, and 7 bases had no gene match. This clone came up many times. Its antigen is not known. Every patient underwent thyroid surgery untreated. In the source study's methods: Clinicopathological groups differed in CDR3, with these differences serving to build a distant-metastasis classifier for papillary thyroid cancer. Using MiXCR, TCRdb reanalyzed the PCR reads. These V and J calls are TCRdb output, not the study's own analysis. The table records around 30,000 clones, about 24% of them present only once.

The chain recombines TRBV6-2 or TRBV6-3 with TRBJ2-2; TRBD2 matches 11 bases. The receptor was isolated from a female donor with papillary thyroid cancer or a benign thyroid nodule (not recorded which). Some clones in this sample may be carry-over from other donors' samples. Input material: blood. The CDR3 DNA follows: TGTGCCAGCAGTTACCCCACTAGCGGGAGAGAAACCGGGGAGCTGTTTTTT. Translating gives CASSYPTSGRETGELFF.